This TCR beta chain was found in a study of blood T cell repertoires in COVID-19. Profiling relied on immunoSEQ multiplex PCR, and the TCRdb table lists in-frame clones only, not all of them. The table lists around 160,000 clones, around 79% of them singletons. There are 16 residues in the CDR3. Germline assignment: CDR1 MNHEY and CDR2 SVGAGI. The V gene end was trimmed by 2 bases and the J gene end by 0 bases; junction bases not matched to a gene: 7. This sequence joins TRBV6-5 and TRBJ2-7; 7 bases agree with TRBD2. The receptor's source is a man aged 45-65 years who had recovered from COVID-19. The sample consisted of PBMCs or T cells enriched from blood (not recorded which). The CDR3 loop is CASSYGVASGSYEQYF. CDR3 sequence (DNA): TGTGCCAGCAGTTACGGTGTGGCTAGCGGCTCCTACGAGCAGTACTTC.